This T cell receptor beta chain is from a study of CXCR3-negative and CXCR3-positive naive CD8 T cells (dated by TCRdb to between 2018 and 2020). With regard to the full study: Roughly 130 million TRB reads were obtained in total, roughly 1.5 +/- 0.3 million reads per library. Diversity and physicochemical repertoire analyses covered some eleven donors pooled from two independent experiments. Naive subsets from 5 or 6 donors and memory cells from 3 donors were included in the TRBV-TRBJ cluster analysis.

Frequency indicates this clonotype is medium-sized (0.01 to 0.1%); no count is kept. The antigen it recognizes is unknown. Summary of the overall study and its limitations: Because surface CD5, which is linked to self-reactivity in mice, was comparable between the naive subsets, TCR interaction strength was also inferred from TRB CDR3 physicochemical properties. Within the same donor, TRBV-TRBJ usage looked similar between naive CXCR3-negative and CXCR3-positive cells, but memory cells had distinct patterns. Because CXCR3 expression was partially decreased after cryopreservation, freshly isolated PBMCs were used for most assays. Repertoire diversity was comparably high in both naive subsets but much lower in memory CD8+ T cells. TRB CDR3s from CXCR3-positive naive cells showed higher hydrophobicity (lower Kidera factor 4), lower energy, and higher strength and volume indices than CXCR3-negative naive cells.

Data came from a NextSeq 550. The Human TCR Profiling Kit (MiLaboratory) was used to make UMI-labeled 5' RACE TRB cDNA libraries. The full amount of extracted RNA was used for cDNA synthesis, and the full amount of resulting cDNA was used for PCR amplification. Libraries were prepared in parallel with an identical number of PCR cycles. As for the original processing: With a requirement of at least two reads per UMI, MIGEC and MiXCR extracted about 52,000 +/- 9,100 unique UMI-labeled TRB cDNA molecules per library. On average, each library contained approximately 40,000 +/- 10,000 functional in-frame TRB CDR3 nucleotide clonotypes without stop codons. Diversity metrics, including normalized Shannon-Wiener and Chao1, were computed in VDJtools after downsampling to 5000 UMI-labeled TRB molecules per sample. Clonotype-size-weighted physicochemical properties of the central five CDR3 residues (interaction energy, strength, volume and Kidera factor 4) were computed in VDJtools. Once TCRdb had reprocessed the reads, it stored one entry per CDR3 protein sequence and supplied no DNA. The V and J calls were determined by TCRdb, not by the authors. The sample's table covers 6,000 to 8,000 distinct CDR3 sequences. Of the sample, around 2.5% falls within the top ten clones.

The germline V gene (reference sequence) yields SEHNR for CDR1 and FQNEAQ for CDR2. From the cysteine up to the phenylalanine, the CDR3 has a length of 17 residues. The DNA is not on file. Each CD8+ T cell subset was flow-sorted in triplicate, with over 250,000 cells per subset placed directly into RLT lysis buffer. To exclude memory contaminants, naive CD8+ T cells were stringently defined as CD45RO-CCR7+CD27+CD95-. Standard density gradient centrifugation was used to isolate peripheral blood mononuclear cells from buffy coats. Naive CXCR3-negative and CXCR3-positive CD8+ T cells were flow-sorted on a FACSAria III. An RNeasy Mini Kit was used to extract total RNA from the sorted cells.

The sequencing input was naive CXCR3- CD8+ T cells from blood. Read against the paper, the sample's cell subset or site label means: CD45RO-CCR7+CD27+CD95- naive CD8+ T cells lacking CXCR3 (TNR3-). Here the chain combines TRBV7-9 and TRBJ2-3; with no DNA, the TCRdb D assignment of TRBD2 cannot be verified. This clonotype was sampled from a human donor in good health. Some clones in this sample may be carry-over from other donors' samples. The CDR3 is CASSSTTTSGGADTQYF.